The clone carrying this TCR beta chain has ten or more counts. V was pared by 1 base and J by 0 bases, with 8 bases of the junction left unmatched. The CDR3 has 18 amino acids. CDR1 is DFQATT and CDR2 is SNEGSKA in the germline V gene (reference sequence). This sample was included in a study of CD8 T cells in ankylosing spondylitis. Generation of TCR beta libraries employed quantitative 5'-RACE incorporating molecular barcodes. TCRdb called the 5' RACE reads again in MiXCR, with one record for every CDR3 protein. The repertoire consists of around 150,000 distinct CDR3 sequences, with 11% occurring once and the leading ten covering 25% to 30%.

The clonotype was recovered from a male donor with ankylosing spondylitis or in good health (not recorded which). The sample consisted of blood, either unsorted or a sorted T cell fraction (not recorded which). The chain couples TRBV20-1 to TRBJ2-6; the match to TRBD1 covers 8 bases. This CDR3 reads CSARVVGTGGSGANVLTF. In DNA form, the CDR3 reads TGCAGTGCTAGAGTAGTCGGGACAGGAGGCTCTGGGGCCAACGTCCTGACTTTC.